The 20 T cell receptor beta chains listed next were all sequenced from one sample in a study of blood T cell repertoires in COVID-19. Clones were read by immunoSEQ multiplex PCR, and TCRdb kept only the in-frame ones, dropping some. The sample records about 90,000 clones, over 70% being singletons. The material sequenced was peripheral blood. The receptors shown here come from a man of 80 years or more with active or convalescent COVID-19.

The V gene is TRBV27, the J gene TRBJ1-2; TRBD1 aligns across 7 bases. This CDR3 has 16 amino acids. In germline, CDR1 is MNHEY, CDR2 SMNVEV (reference sequence). The ends lost 3 bases at V and 3 bases at J; junction bases unmatched: 10. The CDR3 DNA is TGTGCCAGCAGTTTGGGTAGGGGGCGTTTTGACTATGGCTACACCTTC. It translates to CASSLGRGRFDYGYTF.

This clone was seen a single time. This chain uses TRBV2 with TRBJ1-2, with 9 bases aligning to TRBD1. Germline V lookup: CDR1 SNHLY, CDR2 FYNNEI. The CDR3 has 14 residues. V was pared by 6 bases and J by 8 bases, with 10 bases of the junction left unmatched. CDR3 in DNA: TGTGCCAGCAGGGGGGCGGGACAGGGATTCGGCTACACCTTC. Translated: CASRGAGQGFGYTF.

The chain recombines TRBV20-1 with TRBJ1-2; D gene unclear. This CDR3 region has 11 residues. V was cut by 2 bases and J by 3 bases, with 4 bases left in between. Per germline, CDR1 DFQATT and CDR2 SNEGSKA (reference sequence). CDR3 residues: CSARQDYGYTF. CDR3 coding DNA: TGCAGTGCTAGACAGGACTATGGCTACACCTTC.

This clone was picked up a small number of times. V is TRBV4-1 and J is TRBJ2-7; TRBD1 agrees at 9 bases. Germline V CDR1 and CDR2: MGHRA, YSYEKL. The J segment lost 3 bases and the V segment lost 1 base, leaving 4 bases of the junction unmatched. The length of the CDR3 is 15 residues. The CDR3 region is CASSQGGTGSYEQYF. The CDR3 DNA is TGCGCCAGCAGCCAAGGGGGGACAGGGAGCTACGAGCAGTACTTC.

J is TRBJ1-2 and V is TRBV24-1; 7 bases map to TRBD1. The CDR3 loop spans 16 amino acids. Trimming at V came to 4 bases and at J to 3 bases, leaving 10 bases not matched to a gene. Germline assignment: CDR1 KGHDR and CDR2 SFDVKD. As DNA, the CDR3 is TGTGCCACCAGTGACCCCCGCCTCACAGGGGACTATGGCTACACCTTC. Translated, it gives CATSDPRLTGDYGYTF.

This chain connects TRBV3-1 (or the pseudogene TRBV3-2) to TRBJ2-1; weak D call: TRBD2 (6 bases). Trimming stripped 6 bases from V and 5 bases from J, with 14 bases between. This CDR3 contains 14 residues. Germline CDR1 is LGHDT and CDR2 is YNNKEL (reference sequence). The CDR3 loop is CASSPVRGHNEQFF. The CDR3, as DNA: TGTGCCAGCAGTCCGGTGCGGGGCCACAATGAGCAGTTCTTC.

This chain links TRBV2 with TRBJ1-2; D remains ambiguous. CDR3 length: 16 residues. V lost 3 bases, J lost 0 bases, and 14 bases lay in between. Germline V gives CDR1 SNHLY, CDR2 FYNNEI. The CDR3 region has the DNA TGTGCCAGCAGTGATTGGTCAGGATTAGCTAACTATGGCTACACCTTC. Translated, it gives CASSDWSGLANYGYTF. Complete variable domain (other parts from reference TRBV2 and TRBJ1-2): EPEVTQTPSHQVTQMGQEVILRCVPISNHLYFYWYRQILGQKVEFLVSFYNNEISEKSEIFDDQFSVERPDGSNFTLKIRSTKLEDSAMYFCASSDWSGLANYGYTFGSGTRLTVV.

The chain has TRBV19 and TRBJ1-2; no firm D call. This CDR3 has 13 amino acids. Germline V CDR1 and CDR2: LNHDA, SQIVND (reference sequence). V dropped 3 bases and J dropped 0 bases, with 5 bases sitting between them. The CDR3 sequence is CASSIQANYGYTF. CDR3 nucleotide sequence: TGTGCCAGTAGTATTCAGGCTAACTATGGCTACACCTTC.

V is TRBV4-3 and J is TRBJ2-3, with unresolved D. In germline, CDR1 is LGHNA, CDR2 YSLEER. V was clipped by 0 bases and J by 0 bases, with 7 bases between them. The CDR3 totals 15 residues. This chain's CDR3 is CASSQESVSTDTQYF. The CDR3, as DNA: TGCGCCAGCAGCCAAGAGAGCGTTAGCACAGATACGCAGTATTTT.

This clone was recorded once. The V call is TRBV28, the J call TRBJ1-4; D possibly corresponds to TRBD1 (6 bases). The CDR3 sequence is 16 residues long. V dropped 3 bases and J dropped 7 bases, with 18 bases sitting between them. Germline V gene data show CDR1 as MDHEN and CDR2 as SYDVKM. DNA for the CDR3: TGTGCCAGCAGTTTCCCGGTGATGGGGGCGGGTGAAAAACTGTTTTTT. It specifies CASSFPVMGAGEKLFF.

This clone was recorded a few times. V usage is TRBV7-8 and J usage is TRBJ1-5, with D tentatively TRBD1 (6 bases). The CDR3 is made up of 15 amino acids. CDR1 SGHVS and CDR2 FQNEAQ come from the germline V gene. V shed 3 bases and J shed 3 bases, with 12 bases lying between them. The CDR3 is CASSLLQGYNQPQHF. CDR3 bases: TGTGCCAGCAGCTTGTTACAGGGATACAATCAGCCCCAGCATTTT.

The sample holds a few counts of this clone. The J gene is TRBJ2-5, the V gene TRBV7-2, with D maybe TRBD2 (5 bases). The V and J ends lost 4 bases and 5 bases respectively, with 17 bases between them. In germline, CDR1 is SGHTA, CDR2 FQGNSA. The CDR3 loop spans 15 amino acids. The CDR3 sequence is CASSSRGATRETQYF. CDR3 DNA: TGTGCCAGCAGCTCCCGGGGAGCGACCCGGGAGACCCAGTACTTC.

CDR3 sequence: CASSYSTGSSYEQYF. The CDR3 region has the DNA TGTGCCAGCAGTTACTCGACGGGGAGCTCCTACGAGCAGTACTTC. V is TRBV6-5 and J is TRBJ2-7; perhaps TRBD2 as D (5 bases). This CDR3 is 15 amino acids long. Trimming took 0 bases from V and 0 from J, leaving 9 bases between them. From germline, CDR1 is MNHEY and CDR2 SVGAGI.

This chain uses TRBV6-5 with TRBJ1-4; no reliable D call. The CDR3 covers 14 residues. From germline, CDR1 is MNHEY and CDR2 SVGAGI. V was cut by 8 bases and J by 7 bases, with 17 bases left in between. CDR3 in amino acids: CASAVAFSGEKLFF. The CDR3 DNA follows: TGTGCCAGCGCGGTGGCTTTTTCGGGTGAAAAACTGTTTTTT.

The V call is TRBV28, the J call TRBJ1-1; 7 nucleotides line up with TRBD1. After removal of 6 bases from V and 8 bases from J, the junction contained 3 bases not matched to a gene. The CDR3 consists of 11 residues. The germline gives CDR1 MDHEN, CDR2 SYDVKM. The CDR3 spells CASRGGPEAFF. The CDR3 DNA is TGTGCCAGCAGAGGGGGCCCAGAAGCTTTCTTT. Together with reference TRBV28 and TRBJ1-1, the CDR3 gives the full variable domain: DVKVTQSSRYLVKRTGEKVFLECVQDMDHENMFWYRQDPGLGLRLIYFSYDVKMKEKGDIPEGYSVSREKKERFSLILESASTNQTSMYLCASRGGPEAFFGQGTRLTVV.

The CDR3, as DNA: TGTGCCAGCGTCGGGGCAGGGGTTAGTGGGAACACTGAAGCTTTCTTT. Translating gives CASVGAGVSGNTEAFF. The chain recombines TRBV5-5 with TRBJ1-1, with D perhaps TRBD1 (6 bases). V gave up 7 bases and J gave up 1 base, with 20 bases separating them. CDR1 SGHKS and CDR2 YYEKEE come from the germline V gene (reference sequence). The CDR3 extends over 16 amino acids.

This chain uses TRBV7-8 with TRBJ2-7, with D tentatively TRBD2 (5 bases). Germline loops: CDR1 SGHVS, CDR2 FQNEAQ. The CDR3 runs to 15 residues. V lost 5 bases to trimming and J lost 0 bases, with 14 bases between them. CDR3 sequence (DNA): TGTGCCAGCAGCCTCGCGGGTTTGGGCTCCTACGAGCAGTACTTC. This sequence encodes CASSLAGLGSYEQYF.

This chain connects TRBV28 to TRBJ2-2; 7 bases fit TRBD1. The trim removed 10 bases at V and 4 bases at J, leaving 9 bases unmatched. Germline V lookup: CDR1 MDHEN, CDR2 SYDVKM. The CDR3 sequence is 14 residues long. The CDR3 DNA reads as TGTGCCACCGGACAGGTAGTCGGCACCGGGGAGCTGTTTTTT. This codes for CATGQVVGTGELFF.

The chain combines TRBV5-6 with TRBJ1-1, with 7 nucleotides matching TRBD1. Per the germline V gene, CDR1 is SGHDT and CDR2 is YYEEEE. The V and J ends lost 2 bases and 0 bases, in that order; junction bases with no gene match: 7. There are 16 residues in the CDR3. In DNA, the CDR3 is TGTGCCAGCAGCTTTCCGGGACAGAGAATGAACACTGAAGCTTTCTTT. Translated: CASSFPGQRMNTEAFF.

V gene TRBV7-9 combines with J gene TRBJ2-7, with 11 nucleotides matching TRBD1. The CDR3 length is 14 residues. J was trimmed by 6 bases and V by 5 bases; bases with no gene match: 6. From germline, CDR1 is SEHNR and CDR2 FQNEAQ (reference sequence). CDR3 residues: CASSPDRGQSEQYF. CDR3 coding DNA: TGTGCCAGCAGCCCGGACAGGGGGCAATCCGAGCAGTACTTC.